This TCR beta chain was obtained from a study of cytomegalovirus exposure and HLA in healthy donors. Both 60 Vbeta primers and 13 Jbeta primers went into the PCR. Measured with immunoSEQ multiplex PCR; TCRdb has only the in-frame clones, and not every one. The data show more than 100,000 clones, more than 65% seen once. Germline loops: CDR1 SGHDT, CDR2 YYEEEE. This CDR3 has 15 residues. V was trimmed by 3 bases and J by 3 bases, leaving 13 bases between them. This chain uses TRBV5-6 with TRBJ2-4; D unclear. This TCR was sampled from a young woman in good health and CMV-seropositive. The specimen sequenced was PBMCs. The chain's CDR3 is CASSYRHELKNIQYF. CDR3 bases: TGTGCCAGCAGCTATAGACACGAACTCAAAAACATTCAGTACTTC.